These T cell receptor beta chains were read from a single sample in a study of CD8 T cells in ankylosing spondylitis. TCRdb recomputed calls from the 5' RACE reads with MiXCR, one row per CDR3 protein. This table has approximately 210,000 distinct CDR3 sequences, around 13% appearing once. Sequencing input: blood, either unsorted or a sorted T cell fraction (not recorded which). The origin of the receptors is a male donor with ankylosing spondylitis or in good health (not recorded which). The CDR3 runs from the conserved cysteine through the conserved F or W. The D gene is left open where the match is weak. Not all rows give a size; the values are once, few, many and, for expanded clones, a class.

j_call | clone_size | d_call | v_call | cdr3_aa | cdr3_nt
TRBJ2-1 | - | TRBD1 | TRBV11-2 | CASSLSRGSEQFF | TGTGCCAGCAGCTTATCCAGGGGGAGTGAGCAGTTCTTC
TRBJ2-7 | - | - | TRBV20-1 | CSAKVPAVSSYEQYF | TGCAGTGCTAAGGTACCAGCGGTTAGCTCCTACGAGCAGTACTTC
TRBJ2-4 | few | - | TRBV28 | CASTNQGGRDIQYF | TGTGCCAGCACCAACCAGGGGGGGCGAGACATTCAGTACTTC
TRBJ2-3 | few | TRBD1 | TRBV5-1 | CASSLEGTVPDTQYF | TGCGCCAGCAGCTTGGAAGGGACAGTCCCAGATACGCAGTATTTT
TRBJ2-1 | - | - | TRBV12-3/TRBV12-4 | CASSVGLSNEQFF | TGTGCCAGCAGCGTAGGACTCTCCAATGAGCAGTTCTTC
TRBJ2-1 | - | TRBD2 | TRBV9 | CASSDLAGGWNEQFF | TGTGCCAGCAGCGACCTAGCGGGGGGGTGGAATGAGCAGTTCTTC
TRBJ1-1 | - | - | TRBV4-1 | CASSQDPGAAFF | TGCGCCAGCAGCCAAGATCCCGGAGCAGCTTTCTTT
TRBJ1-1 | many | TRBD1 | TRBV4-1 | CASSLDRGAPEAFF | TGCGCCAGCAGCCTGGACAGGGGGGCCCCCGAAGCTTTCTTT
TRBJ2-7 | - | TRBD1 | TRBV20-1 | CSARVRGPSSYEQYF | TGCAGTGCTAGAGTGAGGGGGCCCAGCTCCTACGAGCAGTACTTC
TRBJ2-7 | - | TRBD1 | TRBV29-1 | CSVTGQGEAYEQYF | TGCAGCGTTACTGGACAGGGTGAAGCCTACGAGCAGTACTTC
TRBJ2-7 | - | - | TRBV29-1 | CSVEDASANYEQYF | TGCAGCGTTGAAGATGCCTCCGCCAATTACGAGCAGTACTTC
TRBJ2-5 | - | TRBD1 | TRBV2 | CATSRYRGVQETQYF | TGTGCCACTTCAAGGTACAGGGGAGTCCAAGAGACCCAGTACTTC
TRBJ2-3 | - | - | TRBV18 | CASYEGDTQYF | TGTGCCAGCTACGAGGGGGATACGCAGTATTTT
TRBJ1-1 | - | - | TRBV6-5 | CASSYSQGYQEAFF | TGTGCCAGCAGTTACTCACAGGGCTATCAGGAAGCTTTCTTT
TRBJ2-7 | - | - | TRBV7-9 | CASSLTGGAYEQYF | TGTGCCAGCAGCTTAACGGGCGGAGCCTACGAGCAGTACTTC
TRBJ2-7 | few | - | TRBV3-1 | CASSQGLVADLRGEQYF | TGTGCCAGCAGCCAAGGGCTAGTCGCGGATCTGCGCGGCGAGCAGTACTTC
TRBJ2-5 | many | TRBD1 | TRBV29-1 | CSVEDMGDRPQETQYF | TGCAGCGTTGAAGATATGGGGGACAGGCCCCAAGAGACCCAGTACTTC
TRBJ2-3 | - | TRBD2 | TRBV6-5 | CASSLAGGLVDTQYF | TGTGCCAGCAGTTTAGCGGGGGGGCTCGTAGATACGCAGTATTTT
TRBJ1-1 | few | - | TRBV18 | CASSPPSSNMNTEAFF | TGTGCCAGCTCACCACCGAGCAGTAACATGAACACTGAAGCTTTCTTT
TRBJ2-5 | many | TRBD2 | TRBV29-1 | CSVEGQTSGGETQYF | TGCAGCGTTGAAGGCCAGACTAGCGGTGGAGAGACCCAGTACTTC
TRBJ2-1 | - | TRBD1 | TRBV7-8 | CASSPQKGADFYNEQFF | TGTGCCAGCAGCCCACAAAAGGGGGCCGATTTCTACAATGAGCAGTTCTTC
TRBJ1-5 | - | - | TRBV4-1 | CASSPNRNSNQPQHF | TGCGCCAGCTCCCCTAACAGGAATAGCAATCAGCCCCAGCATTTT
TRBJ1-1 | few | - | TRBV7-2 | CASSLGGGGLNTEAFF | TGTGCCAGCAGCTTAGGGGGGGGTGGACTCAACACTGAAGCTTTCTTT
TRBJ2-2 | few | TRBD2 | TRBV19 | CASSIGVRGSNTGELFF | TGTGCCAGTAGTATAGGCGTGCGGGGGTCGAACACCGGGGAGCTGTTTTTT
TRBJ1-1 | many | - | TRBV11-2 | CASRGGLLMNTEAFF | TGTGCCAGCCGAGGGGGTCTACTTATGAACACTGAAGCTTTCTTT
TRBJ2-3 | - | TRBD2 | TRBV6-5 | CASSYFRTSGSTDTQYF | TGTGCCAGCAGTTACTTCCGGACTAGCGGGAGCACAGATACGCAGTATTTT
TRBJ2-7 | few | TRBD1 | TRBV18 | CASSLGQDEQYF | TGTGCCAGCTCACTCGGACAGGACGAGCAGTACTTC
TRBJ2-7 | - | TRBD2 | TRBV5-6 | CASSVRTRFYEQYF | TGTGCCAGCAGCGTTAGGACTAGATTCTACGAGCAGTACTTC
TRBJ2-7 | - | TRBD2 | TRBV7-7 | CASSLEPRKREGHEQYF | TGTGCCAGCAGCTTAGAGCCCAGAAAGCGGGAGGGCCACGAGCAGTACTTC
TRBJ2-3 | few | - | TRBV15 | CATSSPSVSTDTQYF | TGTGCCACCAGCAGCCCTAGCGTAAGCACAGATACGCAGTATTTT
TRBJ2-5 | - | - | TRBV6-1 | CASSETQQTETQYF | TGTGCCAGCAGTGAAACGCAACAGACAGAGACCCAGTACTTC
TRBJ2-1 | - | TRBD2 | TRBV29-1 | CSAQGSSGSTGEQFF | TGCAGCGCTCAAGGATCCAGCGGGAGTACCGGGGAGCAGTTCTTC
TRBJ2-2 | few | TRBD1 | TRBV27 | CASSLPGTGGTTGELFF | TGTGCCAGCAGTTTACCCGGGACAGGGGGTACAACCGGGGAGCTGTTTTTT
TRBJ1-2 | many | - | TRBV12-3/TRBV12-4 | CASSPQDSNYGYTF | TGTGCCAGCAGTCCTCAGGACAGTAACTATGGCTACACCTTC
TRBJ2-7 | few | TRBD2 | TRBV27 | CASSPATSGSYEQYF | TGTGCCAGCAGTCCCGCGACTAGCGGGAGTTACGAGCAGTACTTC
TRBJ2-7 | - | TRBD1 | TRBV5-1 | CASSSYRGAGLGEQYF | TGCGCCAGCAGCTCATACAGGGGCGCTGGTCTCGGCGAGCAGTACTTC
TRBJ2-1 | many | TRBD2 | TRBV20-1 | CSARVSRGVNEQFF | TGCAGTGCTAGAGTTTCCCGGGGGGTCAATGAGCAGTTCTTC
TRBJ2-3 | - | - | TRBV11-3 | CASSLELLTGADTQYF | TGTGCCAGCAGCTTAGAGTTACTAACGGGGGCAGATACGCAGTATTTT
TRBJ2-1 | few | - | TRBV9 | CASSTTASSYNEQFF | TGTGCCAGCAGCACGACGGCGAGCTCCTACAATGAGCAGTTCTTC
TRBJ2-1 | - | - | TRBV7-9 | CASSLAENEQFF | TGTGCCAGCTCCTTAGCAGAGAATGAGCAGTTCTTC
TRBJ1-1 | - | - | TRBV2 | CASTHPSDTQAEAFF | TGTGCCAGCACCCACCCCTCGGACACCCAGGCTGAAGCTTTCTTT
TRBJ2-1 | - | - | TRBV4-1 | CASSQDRGHEQFF | TGCGCCAGCAGCCAAGATCGGGGTCATGAGCAGTTCTTC
TRBJ1-2 | - | - | TRBV29-1 | CSALLTVNNYGYTF | TGCAGCGCTCTTCTGACAGTTAATAACTATGGCTACACCTTC
TRBJ2-1 | - | - | TRBV14 | CASSHLTNEQFF | TGTGCCAGCAGCCACCTGACTAATGAGCAGTTCTTC
TRBJ1-6 | - | - | TRBV20-1 | CSARGSYNSPLHF | TGCAGTGCTAGGGGTAGCTATAATTCACCCCTCCACTTT
TRBJ2-7 | - | - | TRBV11-2 | CASSLGVALDHEQYF | TGTGCCAGCAGCTTAGGGGTAGCCCTCGATCACGAGCAGTACTTC
TRBJ1-5 | - | - | TRBV15 | CATSGQSNQPQHF | TGTGCCACCTCCGGACAGTCAAATCAGCCCCAGCATTTT
TRBJ1-1 | - | - | TRBV12-3/TRBV12-4 | CASSQTGRDTEAFF | TGTGCCAGCAGTCAGACAGGTCGTGACACTGAAGCTTTCTTT
TRBJ2-1 | many | - | TRBV12-3/TRBV12-4 | CASSPATVKDEQFF | TGTGCCAGCAGTCCCGCCACAGTAAAGGATGAGCAGTTCTTC
TRBJ2-2 | few | TRBD2 | TRBV12-3/TRBV12-4 | CASSYQAGGPPGELFF | TGTGCCAGCAGTTACCAAGCGGGAGGTCCCCCCGGGGAGCTGTTTTTT
TRBJ2-3 | - | - | TRBV24-1 | CATSDPTQGTDTQYF | TGTGCCACCAGTGACCCAACGCAGGGGACAGATACGCAGTATTTT
TRBJ2-3 | - | - | TRBV27 | CASSPASSLGTQYF | TGTGCCAGCAGTCCCGCCTCCTCACTTGGGACGCAGTATTTT
TRBJ2-5 | few | - | TRBV11-2 | CASSSAWEAQETQYF | TGTGCCAGCAGCTCCGCCTGGGAGGCCCAAGAGACCCAGTACTTC